Below are 25 T cell receptor beta chains sequenced from a single sample in a study of shared clonotypes between healthy human individuals. TCRdb keeps only in-frame clones here, not all; method: immunoSEQ multiplex PCR. The sample has some 1.4 million clones, around 97% seen once. Sample: naive CD4+ T cells sorted from blood. This sample's subset: CD45RA+ positively selected. The receptors stem from a man between 25 and 39 years old in good health.

About this clone: The sample holds other DNA sequences that translate to the same CDR3. The gene calls are TRBV11-2 and TRBJ2-3; a weak D match, TRBD2 (6 bases). CDR1 SGHAT and CDR2 FQNNGV come from the germline V gene. V lost 3 bases and J lost 3, with 7 bases in between. CDR3 length equals 13 residues. The CDR3 reads CASSLAGTDTQYF. The CDR3 DNA sequence: TGTGCCAGCAGCTTGGCGGGGACAGATACGCAGTATTTT. The full variable domain, rest sourced from reference TRBV11-2 and TRBJ2-3, is EAGVAQSPRYKIIEKRQSVAFWCNPISGHATLYWYQQILGQGPKLLIQFQNNGVVDDSQLPKDRFSAERLKGVDSTLKIQPAKLEDSAVYLCASSLAGTDTQYFGPGTRLTVL.

The chain combines TRBV7-2 with TRBJ1-2; D is ambiguous. The V gene's germline CDR1 is SGHTA and CDR2 FQGNSA. The CDR3 runs to 16 residues. Trimming stripped 2 bases from V and 2 bases from J, with 15 bases between. CDR3 nucleotides: TGTGCCAGCAGCTTAATTTCGGGCCCGCCCAACTATGGCTACACCTTC. Its translation is CASSLISGPPNYGYTF.

The gene calls are TRBV28 and TRBJ2-7; D gene uncertain. The CDR3 length is 14 residues. V gave up 1 base and J gave up 0 bases, with 7 bases separating them. CDR1 and CDR2 from the germline V gene are MDHEN and SYDVKM. The CDR3: CASSLLVSSYEQYF. The CDR3 DNA sequence: TGTGCCAGCAGTTTATTGGTCAGCTCCTACGAGCAGTACTTC. The variable domain in full, with the rest retrieved from reference TRBV28 and TRBJ2-7, is DVKVTQSSRYLVKRTGEKVFLECVQDMDHENMFWYRQDPGLGLRLIYFSYDVKMKEKGDIPEGYSVSREKKERFSLILESASTNQTSMYLCASSLLVSSYEQYFGPGTRLTVT.

This rearrangement joins TRBV6-1 to TRBJ2-7; 8 bases match TRBD2. Germline V CDR1 and CDR2: MNHNS, SASEGT. CDR3 length equals 14 residues. The V and J ends lost 8 bases and 0 bases, in that order; junction bases with no gene match: 6. DNA of the CDR3: TGTGCCAGCCGTCGGGGGGGAAACTCCTACGAGCAGTACTTC. Protein: CASRRGGNSYEQYF.

This chain joins TRBV2 and TRBJ2-5, with 7 bases matching TRBD2. Germline CDR1 reads SNHLY; CDR2 reads FYNNEI. V was pared by 6 bases and J by 5 bases, with 9 bases of the junction left unmatched. The CDR3 loop spans 14 amino acids. The CDR3 region has the DNA TGTGCCAGCAGCCGTACTAGCGCGGGGGAGACCCAGTACTTC. It encodes CASSRTSAGETQYF.

This sequence joins TRBV5-4 and TRBJ2-7; 10 bases agree with TRBD1. The CDR3 extends over 16 amino acids. Unmatched junction bases numbered 16, after V lost 4 bases and J lost 9 bases. Per germline, CDR1 SGHNT and CDR2 YYREEE (reference sequence). The CDR3 nucleotides read TGTGCCAGCAGCCGACTTTTGGGACAGGGGAGAACGGGGCAGTACTTC. Its translation is CASSRLLGQGRTGQYF.

This CDR3 reads CASSSGWREVATEELFF. DNA for the CDR3: TGTGCCAGCAGCTCGGGGTGGCGGGAGGTGGCCACGGAGGAGCTGTTTTTT. J is TRBJ2-2 and V is TRBV5-6; 8 bases map to TRBD2. Germline CDR1 and CDR2: SGHDT and YYEEEE. This CDR3 spans 17 amino acids. V gave up 3 bases and J gave up 10 bases; unmatched junction bases: 17.

The chain couples TRBV19 to TRBJ1-1, with a weak D call TRBD1 (6 bases). Between the trimmed V and J ends, which lost 1 base and 6 bases, there was a span of 18 bases. Per germline, CDR1 LNHDA and CDR2 SQIVND (reference sequence). The CDR3 extends over 16 amino acids. CDR3 loop: CASSIALLGAVPEAFF. The CDR3 DNA reads TGTGCCAGTAGTATAGCACTTCTGGGGGCGGTCCCTGAAGCTTTCTTT.

This CDR3 is CASSGDRGLAGGLETQYF. CDR3 nucleotides: TGTGCCAGCAGCGGGGACAGGGGTCTAGCGGGAGGCTTAGAGACCCAGTACTTC. The chain joins TRBV27 to TRBJ2-5; D may be TRBD2 (11 bases). CDR1 and CDR2 from the germline V gene are MNHEY and SMNVEV (reference sequence). Trimming stripped 6 bases from V and 4 bases from J, with 27 bases between. The CDR3 runs to 18 residues.

J is TRBJ2-7 and V is TRBV6-6; 7 bases are a match to TRBD1. The CDR3 sequence is 13 residues long. Germline V gene sequence: CDR1 MNHNY, CDR2 SVGAGI (reference sequence). V was pared by 7 bases and J by 5 bases, with 8 bases of the junction left unmatched. CDR3 residues: CASTATGPHEQYF. The CDR3 DNA follows: TGTGCCAGCACCGCGACAGGGCCCCACGAGCAGTACTTC.

The chain has TRBV5-5 and TRBJ2-1; D ambiguous. Trimming left V 0 bases short and J 6 bases short, with 4 bases between. Germline V gives CDR1 SGHKS, CDR2 YYEKEE (reference sequence). This CDR3 comprises 12 residues. DNA for the CDR3: TGTGCCAGCAGCTTGGGCGGCAATGAGCAGTTCTTC. Amino acid sequence: CASSLGGNEQFF.

This clone appeared once. The V and J genes are TRBV27 and TRBJ2-1, with 8 bases identical to TRBD2. The CDR3 has 15 residues. V lost 3 bases and J lost 12; bases outside the gene matches: 13. The germline V gene has CDR1 MNHEY and CDR2 SMNVEV (reference sequence). DNA of the CDR3: TGTGCCAGCAGTTTCCCGGGACTAGTGGCCGTCCTGCAGTTCTTC. It is translated as CASSFPGLVAVLQFF.

The V call is TRBV25-1, the J call TRBJ2-5; no reliable D call. Per germline, CDR1 MGHDK and CDR2 SYGVNS. V was pared by 3 bases and J by 5 bases, with 4 bases between. The CDR3 runs 11 residues. The CDR3 bases are TGTGCCAGCAGTGATTTGGAGACCCAGTACTTC. This encodes CASSDLETQYF.

The V gene is TRBV5-1, the J gene TRBJ1-3; D may be TRBD1 (5 bases). Trimming removed 4 bases from V and 2 bases from J, with 7 bases in between. Germline assignment: CDR1 SGHRS and CDR2 YFSETQ. The CDR3 is 13 amino acids. The CDR3 region has the DNA TGCGCCAGCAGCGGGGGACCTGGAAACACCATATATTTT. Translation gives CASSGGPGNTIYF.

The CDR3 reads CASSGRARGYEQYF. DNA of the CDR3: TGTGCCAGCAGTGGGAGAGCGAGAGGGTACGAGCAGTACTTC. The rearrangement links TRBV2 to TRBJ2-7; maybe TRBD2 (5 bases). CDR1 and CDR2 from the germline V gene are SNHLY and FYNNEI. Trimming left V 4 bases short and J 4 bases short, with 14 bases between. This CDR3 has 14 amino acids.

The rearrangement joins TRBV2 to TRBJ2-1; 7 bases match TRBD2. Germline V gene lookup returns CDR1 SNHLY and CDR2 FYNNEI. This CDR3 is 16 amino acids long. V shed 8 bases, J shed 8 bases, and the junction held 18 bases outside the gene matches. The CDR3 DNA reads TGTGCCAGCTTCCCCCGGGGCGGGAGTAGGTCTCATGAGCAGTTCTTC. This sequence encodes CASFPRGGSRSHEQFF.

To note about this clone: Other DNA variants within this sample encode the same CDR3. The chain links TRBV2 to TRBJ1-5; TRBD1 agrees at 10 bases. V shed 7 bases, J shed 4 bases, and the junction held 4 bases outside the gene matches. Germline assignment: CDR1 SNHLY and CDR2 FYNNEI. This CDR3 has 14 residues. CDR3 coding DNA: TGTGCCAGCATCCCGGACAGGGGGAATCAGCCCCAGCATTTT. This sequence encodes CASIPDRGNQPQHF.

The chain recombines TRBV5-8 with TRBJ2-3, with 10 nucleotides matching TRBD2. CDR1 is SGHTS, CDR2 YDEGEE, per germline. After removal of 0 bases from V and 4 bases from J, the junction contained 5 bases not matched to a gene. This CDR3 contains 16 residues. CDR3 region: CASSLGLAGVADTQYF. The CDR3 region has the DNA TGTGCCAGCAGCTTGGGGCTAGCGGGAGTGGCAGATACGCAGTATTTT.

V gene TRBV28 combines with J gene TRBJ1-5; tentatively, D is TRBD1 (5 bases). From germline, CDR1 is MDHEN and CDR2 SYDVKM. Between the trimmed V and J ends, which lost 5 bases and 4 bases, there was a span of 9 bases. This CDR3 comprises 13 residues. Written as DNA, the CDR3 is TGTGCCAGCAGTAAGGGGATTAATCAGCCCCAGCATTTT. Protein product: CASSKGINQPQHF.

The chain is built from TRBV11-2 and TRBJ1-2, with unresolved D. Trimming left V 2 bases short and J 7 bases short, with 11 bases between. The germline V gene encodes CDR1 SGHAT and CDR2 FQNNGV. This CDR3 is built from 13 residues. CDR3 sequence (DNA): TGTGCCAGCAGCTTAAGTACGGGTGGTGGCTACACCTTC. It encodes CASSLSTGGGYTF.

The rearrangement joins TRBV11-2 to TRBJ1-4; D gene ambiguous. The V and J ends lost 2 bases and 8 bases respectively, with 12 bases between them. CDR1 is SGHAT, CDR2 FQNNGV, per germline. There are 14 residues in the CDR3. The CDR3 sequence: CASSLRLLDEKLFF. Written as DNA, the CDR3 is TGTGCCAGCAGCTTAAGGCTCCTTGACGAAAAACTGTTTTTT.

The genes are TRBV4-1 and TRBJ1-2, with 7 bases aligning to TRBD1. The germline gives CDR1 MGHRA, CDR2 YSYEKL. The CDR3 sequence is 19 residues long. The V gene end was trimmed by 0 bases and the J gene end by 4 bases; junction bases not matched to a gene: 17. Here the CDR3 reads CASSQDNRDSRLGVYGYTF. The CDR3 nucleotides are TGCGCCAGCAGCCAAGATAATCGGGACAGCCGCCTAGGCGTCTATGGCTACACCTTC.

This chain connects TRBV19 to TRBJ1-2; 11 bases are shared with TRBD1. The CDR3 has 14 amino acids. From germline, CDR1 is LNHDA and CDR2 SQIVND (reference sequence). J was trimmed by 3 bases and V by 5 bases; bases with no gene match: 2. This CDR3 reads CASSGQGADYGYTF. DNA for the CDR3: TGTGCCAGTAGTGGACAGGGGGCTGACTATGGCTACACCTTC.

The rearrangement joins TRBV5-1 to TRBJ2-7, with D possibly being TRBD1 (5 bases). This CDR3 contains 14 residues. Germline CDR1 and CDR2: SGHRS and YFSETQ. V was shortened by 0 bases and J by 5 bases, with 12 bases between the two germline ends. This CDR3 reads CASSLAGWGDEQYF. The CDR3 nucleotides are TGCGCCAGCAGCTTGGCCGGATGGGGCGACGAGCAGTACTTC. The full variable domain, in which reference TRBV5-1 and TRBJ2-7 provide the parts outside the CDR3, is KAGVTQTPRYLIKTRGQQVTLSCSPISGHRSVSWYQQTPGQGLQFLFEYFSETQRNKGNFPGRFSGRQFSNSRSEMNVSTLELGDSALYLCASSLAGWGDEQYFGPGTRLTVT.

The V and J genes are TRBV9 and TRBJ2-7; possible D gene TRBD2, 5 bases. V lost 0 bases and J lost 3, with 13 bases in between. The CDR3 extends over 15 amino acids. Germline assignment: CDR1 SGDLS and CDR2 YYNGEE. CDR3 sequence: CASSVAGSGGYEQYF. The CDR3 nucleotides read TGTGCCAGCAGCGTAGCTGGGTCTGGAGGCTACGAGCAGTACTTC.